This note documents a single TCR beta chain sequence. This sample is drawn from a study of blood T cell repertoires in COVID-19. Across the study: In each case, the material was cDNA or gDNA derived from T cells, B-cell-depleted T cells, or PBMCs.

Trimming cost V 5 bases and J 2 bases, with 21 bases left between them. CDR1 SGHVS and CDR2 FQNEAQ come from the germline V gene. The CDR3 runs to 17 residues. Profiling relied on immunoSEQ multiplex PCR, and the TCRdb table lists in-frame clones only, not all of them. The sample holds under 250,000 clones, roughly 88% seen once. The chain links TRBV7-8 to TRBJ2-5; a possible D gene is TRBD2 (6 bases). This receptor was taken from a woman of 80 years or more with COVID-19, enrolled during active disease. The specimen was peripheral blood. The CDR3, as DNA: TGTGCCAGCAGCCCCTGGTCCGGGACTGGGAAACAAGAGACCCAGTACTTC. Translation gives CASSPWSGTGKQETQYF.